This T cell receptor (beta chain) was identified in a study of T-cell memory formation after mild COVID-19. Overall study: Most TCR clusters belonged to a single donor.

TCRdb passed the 5' RACE reads through MiXCR, listing each CDR3 protein once. Of about 400,000 distinct CDR3 sequences listed, 20% to 25% are singletons. The length of the CDR3 is 14 residues. Trimming shortened V by 3 bases and J by 4 bases, and 10 bases separated the two germline ends. Germline V gene data show CDR1 as SGDLS and CDR2 as YYNGEE. The source is an adult woman who had mild COVID-19 (a few samples of this study predate the infection). Cell type and time point are not known. The source material was PBMCs or a T cell subset sorted from them (not recorded which). This chain joins TRBV9 and TRBJ1-4; no firm D call. The DNA for the CDR3 is TGTGCCAGCAGCGCCAACAGAAATAATGAAAAACTGTTTTTT. Amino acid sequence: CASSANRNNEKLFF.